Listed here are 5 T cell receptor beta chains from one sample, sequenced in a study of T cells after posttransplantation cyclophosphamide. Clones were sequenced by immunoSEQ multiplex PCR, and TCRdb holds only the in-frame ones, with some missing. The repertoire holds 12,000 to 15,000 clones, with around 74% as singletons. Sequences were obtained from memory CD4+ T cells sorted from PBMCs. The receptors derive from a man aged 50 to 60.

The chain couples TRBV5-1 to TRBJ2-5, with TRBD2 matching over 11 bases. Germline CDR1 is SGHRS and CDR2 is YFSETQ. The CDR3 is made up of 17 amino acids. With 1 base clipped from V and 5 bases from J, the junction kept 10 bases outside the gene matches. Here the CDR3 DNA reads TGCGCCAGCAGCTTGCTAGCGGGAGGATCACGTTGGGAGACCCAGTACTTC. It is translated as CASSLLAGGSRWETQYF.

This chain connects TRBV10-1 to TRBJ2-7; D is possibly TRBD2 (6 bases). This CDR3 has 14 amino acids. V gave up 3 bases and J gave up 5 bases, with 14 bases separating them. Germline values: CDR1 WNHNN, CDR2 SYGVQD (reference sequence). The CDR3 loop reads CASSEFGSTHEQYF. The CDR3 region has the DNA TGCGCCAGCAGTGAATTCGGGAGTACCCACGAGCAGTACTTC.

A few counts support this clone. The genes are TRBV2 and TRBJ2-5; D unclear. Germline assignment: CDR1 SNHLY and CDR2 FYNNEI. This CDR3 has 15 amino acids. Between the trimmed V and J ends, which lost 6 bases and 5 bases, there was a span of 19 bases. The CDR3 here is CASSLISPPGETQYF. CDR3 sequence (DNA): TGTGCCAGCAGCCTGATATCTCCCCCCGGGGAGACCCAGTACTTC. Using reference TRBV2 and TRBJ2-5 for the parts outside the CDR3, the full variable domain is EPEVTQTPSHQVTQMGQEVILRCVPISNHLYFYWYRQILGQKVEFLVSFYNNEISEKSEIFDDQFSVERPDGSNFTLKIRSTKLEDSAMYFCASSLISPPGETQYFGPGTRLLVL.

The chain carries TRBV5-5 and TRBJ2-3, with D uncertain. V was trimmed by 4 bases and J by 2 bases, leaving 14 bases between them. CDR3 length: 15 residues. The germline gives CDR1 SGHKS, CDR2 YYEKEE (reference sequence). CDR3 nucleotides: TGTGCCAGCAGCGCCCTACAGACGTACACAGATACGCAGTATTTT. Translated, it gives CASSALQTYTDTQYF.

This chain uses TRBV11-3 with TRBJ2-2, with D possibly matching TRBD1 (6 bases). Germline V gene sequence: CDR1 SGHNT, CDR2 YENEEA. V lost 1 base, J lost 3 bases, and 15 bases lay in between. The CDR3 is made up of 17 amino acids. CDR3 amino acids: CASSLVSWGQDTGELFF. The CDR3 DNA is TGTGCCAGCAGCTTAGTGTCTTGGGGGCAGGACACCGGGGAGCTGTTTTTT.